The 25 T cell receptor beta chains presented below share a single source sample, sequenced in a study of T cells in narcolepsy. Some clones are missing from TCRdb's copy, which holds only in-frame ones; the method was immunoSEQ multiplex PCR. Of 20,000 to 30,000 clones listed, just over 60% were seen once; the top ten hold around 10%. Sequencing input: memory (CD45RA-) CD4+ T cells from blood. All receptors derive from a human donor in good health.

The chain joins TRBV7-2 to TRBJ2-2; D is perhaps TRBD1 (5 bases). Germline CDR1 and CDR2: SGHTA and FQGNSA. The CDR3 totals 15 residues. V lost 1 base and J 5 bases, leaving 11 bases between the germline ends. The CDR3 nucleotides read TGTGCCAGCAGCTTAGACTTAGGGGCAACCGGGGAGCTGTTTTTT. It specifies CASSLDLGATGELFF. The full variable domain, completed using reference TRBV7-2 and TRBJ2-2, is GAGVSQSPSNKVTEKGKDVELRCDPISGHTALYWYRQSLGQGLEFLIYFQGNSAPDKSGLPSDRFSAERTGGSVSTLTIQRTQQEDSAVYLCASSLDLGATGELFFGEGSRLTVL.

This clone has a handful of counts. J is TRBJ2-5 and V is TRBV19; D unclear. CDR3 size: 16 residues. Germline V gene sequence: CDR1 LNHDA, CDR2 SQIVND (reference sequence). Trimming stripped 10 bases from V and 2 bases from J, with 23 bases between. This chain's CDR3 is CAIYSLRTLYQETQYF. CDR3 in DNA: TGTGCCATTTATAGTCTGCGGACCCTTTATCAAGAGACCCAGTACTTC.

The CDR3 region has the DNA TGTGCCAGTACGGAGTCGGGGCCTGGGGGTCAGCCCCAGCATTTT. It translates to CASTESGPGGQPQHF. The chain combines TRBV19 with TRBJ1-5; tentative D call: TRBD1 (5 bases). V was clipped by 7 bases and J by 6 bases, with 19 bases between them. This CDR3 is built from 15 residues. The V gene's germline CDR1 is LNHDA and CDR2 SQIVND (reference sequence).

This clone has more than one count but fewer than ten. The chain joins TRBV5-6 to TRBJ2-7; the match to TRBD2 covers 12 bases. There are 17 residues in the CDR3. Germline assignment: CDR1 SGHDT and CDR2 YYEEEE. V shed 3 bases, J shed 0 bases, and the junction held 7 bases outside the gene matches. The CDR3 region has the DNA TGTGCCAGCAGCTCTACAGGACTAGCGGGACCCTCCTACGAGCAGTACTTC. As protein: CASSSTGLAGPSYEQYF.

The chain uses TRBV7-2 and TRBJ2-5; 7 nucleotides align to TRBD1. The CDR3 has 14 residues. V lost 10 bases to trimming and J lost 4 bases; unmatched junction nucleotides: 12. Germline V CDR1 and CDR2: SGHTA, FQGNSA. CDR3: CATSPRAGGETQYF. Written as DNA, the CDR3 is TGTGCCACATCACCCCGGGCAGGGGGAGAGACCCAGTACTTC. Based on the CDR3 plus reference TRBV7-2 and TRBJ2-5, the full variable domain is GAGVSQSPSNKVTEKGKDVELRCDPISGHTALYWYRQSLGQGLEFLIYFQGNSAPDKSGLPSDRFSAERTGGSVSTLTIQRTQQEDSAVYLCATSPRAGGETQYFGPGTRLLVL.

The chain joins TRBV29-1 to TRBJ2-5; D call uncertain. V lost 4 bases and J 1 base, leaving 4 bases between the germline ends. The germline V gene encodes CDR1 SQVTM and CDR2 ANQGSEA. The CDR3 extends over 11 amino acids. CDR3 DNA sequence: TGCAGCGTTGCTTCCCAAGAGACCCAGTACTTC. Its protein is CSVASQETQYF.

This sequence joins TRBV7-2 and TRBJ1-1; D gene ambiguous. Germline loops: CDR1 SGHTA, CDR2 FQGNSA. V was shortened by 3 bases and J by 0 bases, with 8 bases between the two germline ends. This CDR3 region has 14 residues. For the CDR3, the DNA is TGTGCCAGCAGCTTGGAGGCATTGAACACTGAAGCTTTCTTT. Residues: CASSLEALNTEAFF.

This clone was seen more than once but under ten times. The V gene is TRBV4-2, the J gene TRBJ2-7, with D perhaps TRBD1 or TRBD2 (5 bases each). From germline, CDR1 is LGHNA and CDR2 YNFKEQ. V lost 3 bases and J lost 3, with 18 bases in between. The CDR3 has 16 amino acids. This CDR3 is CASSQGVEGAIYEQYF. The CDR3 DNA reads as TGTGCCAGCAGCCAGGGGGTAGAAGGGGCCATCTACGAGCAGTACTTC.

This clone was seen a handful of times. J is TRBJ1-2 and V is TRBV4-1; weak D call: TRBD1 (6 bases). This CDR3 region has 16 residues. Trimming took 2 bases from V and 4 from J, leaving 17 bases between them. Germline V lookup: CDR1 MGHRA, CDR2 YSYEKL. The CDR3 here is CASSQSGNRGTYGYTF. CDR3 sequence (DNA): TGCGCCAGCAGCCAATCAGGCAATAGGGGGACCTATGGCTACACCTTC.

The V gene is TRBV29-1, the J gene TRBJ2-5, with D perhaps TRBD2 (5 bases). With 4 bases removed from V and 4 bases from J, the gap between germline ends came to 16 bases. CDR1 and CDR2 from the germline V gene are SQVTM and ANQGSEA. There are 14 residues in the CDR3. CDR3 DNA: TGCAGCGTTGCTGCCGACGTTGCGGGAGAGACCCAGTACTTC. Its translation is CSVAADVAGETQYF.

The J gene is TRBJ1-4, the V gene TRBV30, with D possibly TRBD1 on 5 matching bases. CDR3 length equals 15 residues. V was trimmed by 2 bases and J by 0 bases, leaving 10 bases between them. The V gene's germline CDR1 is GTSNPN and CDR2 SVGIG (reference sequence). CDR3 DNA sequence: TGTGCCTGGAGTTTCCTCAGGGCAACTAATGAAAAACTGTTTTTT. This gives the protein CAWSFLRATNEKLFF.

Regarding this clone: Other nucleotide sequences in the sample specify the same CDR3. The J gene is TRBJ1-2, the V gene TRBV6-7; a weak D match, TRBD1 (5 bases). TRBV6-7 is reported as an ORF; its role is uncertain. Trimming took 0 bases from V and 8 from J, leaving 13 bases between them. The CDR3 contains 14 residues. CDR3 amino acids: CASSYSTGRQGYTF. CDR3 bases: TGTGCCAGCAGTTACTCGACGGGGCGTCAGGGCTACACCTTC.

This clone was counted a single time. The chain combines TRBV28 with TRBJ2-4; D might be TRBD1 (5 bases). Germline-derived CDR1 and CDR2 are MDHEN and SYDVKM. The CDR3 runs to 15 residues. Trimming shortened V by 4 bases and J by 2 bases, and 12 bases separated the two germline ends. The CDR3 DNA follows: TGTGCCAGCAGTTACTCAGGGTTTCCCAAAAACATTCAGTACTTC. This gives the protein CASSYSGFPKNIQYF.

The chain uses TRBV4-1 and TRBJ2-7; 8 nucleotides line up with TRBD1. The ends lost 0 bases at V and 3 bases at J; junction bases unmatched: 4. Per the germline V gene, CDR1 is MGHRA and CDR2 is YSYEKL. The CDR3 contains 15 residues. DNA for the CDR3: TGCGCCAGCAGCCAAGAGGGGACAGGATACTACGAGCAGTACTTC. Amino acid sequence: CASSQEGTGYYEQYF.

The chain couples TRBV28 to TRBJ1-5; D is possibly TRBD1 (6 bases). V was trimmed by 2 bases and J by 2 bases, leaving 19 bases between them. Germline V lookup: CDR1 MDHEN, CDR2 SYDVKM. The CDR3 runs 18 residues. The chain's CDR3 is CASSLLRPGATGNQPQHF. DNA of the CDR3: TGTGCCAGCAGTTTACTCCGGCCAGGGGCCACCGGCAATCAGCCCCAGCATTTT.

J is TRBJ2-3 and V is TRBV7-2; 14 bases line up with TRBD2. Germline CDR1 reads SGHTA; CDR2 reads FQGNSA. V gave up 4 bases and J gave up 10 bases; unmatched junction bases: 4. The CDR3 contains 14 residues. The CDR3 reads CASSSGTSGGAQYF. CDR3 coding DNA: TGTGCCAGCAGCTCCGGGACTAGCGGGGGTGCGCAGTATTTT.

This clone was counted a single time. This rearrangement joins TRBV5-4 to TRBJ2-1; D is possibly TRBD2 (6 bases). Trimming removed 5 bases at V and 6 bases at J, with 15 bases between. Per the germline V gene, CDR1 is SGHNT and CDR2 is YYREEE (reference sequence). The CDR3 totals 14 residues. CDR3 loop: CASRRDSTGNEQFF. The CDR3 DNA sequence: TGTGCCAGCAGGCGGGACTCAACGGGCAATGAGCAGTTCTTC.

This clone came up a few times. The J gene is TRBJ1-2, the V gene TRBV27; D ambiguous. The germline V gene encodes CDR1 MNHEY and CDR2 SMNVEV (reference sequence). V lost 3 bases and J lost 4, with 9 bases in between. The CDR3 is 13 residues long. The CDR3 region is CASSLKRGYGYTF. CDR3 coding DNA: TGTGCCAGCAGTTTGAAGCGGGGCTATGGCTACACCTTC.

The chain links TRBV5-3 to TRBJ2-7; TRBD1 matches at 7 bases. TRBV5-3 is an ORF; its function is uncertain. The CDR3 has 17 amino acids. V was pared by 3 bases and J by 2 bases, with 14 bases of the junction left unmatched. Here the CDR3 reads CARSSYYPGTDAYEQYF. The CDR3 DNA reads as TGTGCCAGAAGCTCCTATTACCCCGGGACAGACGCCTACGAGCAGTACTTC.

The rearrangement links TRBV7-2 to TRBJ2-6; maybe TRBD2 (6 bases). The germline V gene encodes CDR1 SGHTA and CDR2 FQGNSA. Trimming shortened V by 5 bases and J by 2 bases, and 10 bases separated the two germline ends. This CDR3 is built from 15 residues. The CDR3 region is CASSPPGAGANVLTF. The CDR3 region has the DNA TGTGCCAGCAGCCCTCCGGGGGCTGGGGCCAACGTCCTGACTTTC.

This rearrangement joins TRBV5-4 to TRBJ2-3, with D unresolved. This CDR3 spans 15 amino acids. Between the trimmed V and J ends, which lost 4 bases and 2 bases, there was a span of 14 bases. Germline V lookup: CDR1 SGHNT, CDR2 YYREEE (reference sequence). CDR3 residues: CASSRTGRPTDTQYF. The CDR3 nucleotides are TGTGCCAGCAGCCGTACTGGAAGGCCCACAGATACGCAGTATTTT.

The chain joins TRBV11-2 to TRBJ1-3, with unresolved D. Germline lookup yields CDR1 SGHAT and CDR2 FQNNGV. This CDR3 spans 14 amino acids. The V end was cut by 4 bases, the J end by 0 bases, with 7 bases between. The CDR3 nucleotides read TGTGCCAGCAGCTCCCAAACCTCTGGAAACACCATATATTTT. Translating gives CASSSQTSGNTIYF.

The chain combines TRBV2 with TRBJ2-7; the match to TRBD2 covers 8 bases. The V and J ends lost 5 bases and 2 bases, in that order; junction bases with no gene match: 5. The CDR3 sequence is 14 residues long. Germline V gene lookup returns CDR1 SNHLY and CDR2 FYNNEI. The CDR3 here is CASSPGLEAYEQYF. For the CDR3, the DNA is TGTGCCAGCAGTCCGGGACTAGAGGCCTACGAGCAGTACTTC.

V usage is TRBV6-6 and J usage is TRBJ2-7; the D is unclear. CDR1 and CDR2 (germline): MNHNY, SVGAGI (reference sequence). Trimming cost V 2 bases and J 1 base, with 12 bases left between them. This CDR3 is built from 15 residues. The CDR3 spells CASSYSTDASYEQYF. The DNA for the CDR3 is TGTGCCAGCAGTTACAGTACCGATGCATCCTACGAGCAGTACTTC.

In its sample, this clone was seen once. J is TRBJ2-1 and V is TRBV9; possible D gene TRBD2, 6 bases. CDR1 is SGDLS and CDR2 is YYNGEE in the germline V gene. Trimming took off 7 bases at V and 0 bases at J, with 11 bases between the two ends. This CDR3 is built from 14 residues. The CDR3 spells CASGNSGSYNEQFF. The CDR3 DNA reads as TGTGCCAGCGGTAATAGCGGCTCCTACAATGAGCAGTTCTTC. Looking up the rest from reference TRBV9 and TRBJ2-1 gives the full variable domain: DSGVTQTPKHLITATGQRVTLRCSPRSGDLSVYWYQQSLDQGLQFLIQYYNGEERAKGNILERFSAQQFPDLHSELNLSSLELGDSALYFCASGNSGSYNEQFFGPGTRLTVL.